Listed below are T cell receptor beta chains from one sample, sequenced in a study of PD-L1 blockade in urothelial cancer. Measured with immunoSEQ multiplex PCR; TCRdb has only the in-frame clones, and not every one. This sample has tens of thousands of clones, with about 89% found just once. Sequencing used PBMCs, obtained around atezolizumab (anti-PD-L1) treatment. The receptor source for this set is a man between 60 and 75 years old with urothelial cancer. Both conserved end residues are part of each CDR3. Each record gives: J gene, clone size, D gene, V gene, CDR3 protein, CDR3 DNA. A D gene is named only where the DNA matches it firmly. Only part of the rows carry a size: once, few, many, or a class if the clone is expanded.

TRBJ1-2	.	TRBD1	TRBV15	CATSRDRGTGNGYTF	TGTGCCACCAGCAGAGACCGCGGGACAGGAAATGGCTACACCTTC
TRBJ2-7	.	.	TRBV6-1	CASSVGLVRGTNEQYF	TGTGCCAGCAGTGTCGGCTTGGTGAGGGGGACTAACGAGCAGTACTTC
TRBJ1-1	.	.	TRBV20-1	CSANRNTEAFF	TGCAGTGCGAACAGGAACACTGAAGCTTTCTTT
TRBJ1-6	.	.	TRBV6-1	CASSPREGRNSPLHF	TGTGCCAGCAGCCCGCGGGAAGGACGGAATTCACCCCTCCACTTT
TRBJ2-5	.	TRBD2	TRBV9	CASSQAGGRVETQYF	TGTGCCAGCAGCCAAGCGGGGGGCCGAGTAGAGACCCAGTACTTC
TRBJ2-4	.	.	TRBV21-1	CASSKGAGRKAKNIQYF	TGTGCCAGCAGCAAAGGTGCGGGACGGAAGGCCAAAAACATTCAGTACTTC
TRBJ1-2	.	.	TRBV6-6	CASRPAGGVYGYTF	TGTGCCAGCAGGCCCGCGGGGGGGGTCTATGGCTACACCTTC
TRBJ1-5	.	TRBD1	TRBV19	CASRPTGNNQPQHF	TGTGCCAGCCGCCCGACAGGGAACAATCAGCCCCAGCATTTT
TRBJ2-5	.	.	TRBV9	CASSSRTRASEAQETQYF	TGTGCCAGCAGCTCGCGGACCAGGGCTAGCGAAGCCCAAGAGACCCAGTACTTC
TRBJ1-5	.	TRBD1	TRBV6-5	CASSPTGQGNQPQHF	TGTGCCAGCAGTCCCACGGGACAGGGCAATCAGCCCCAGCATTTT
TRBJ1-5	.	.	TRBV6-1	CASSESRGNNQPQHF	TGTGCCAGCAGTGAAAGTAGGGGGAACAATCAGCCCCAGCATTTT
TRBJ2-7	.	TRBD2	TRBV15	CATSSGSFYEQYF	TGTGCCACCTCTAGCGGGAGTTTCTACGAGCAGTACTTC
TRBJ2-3	once	.	TRBV20-1	CSAQVVDTQYF	TGCAGTGCTCAGGTGGTAGATACGCAGTATTTT
TRBJ2-5	few	TRBD2	TRBV6-4	CASSPGLAGGQETQYF	TGTGCCAGCAGCCCGGGACTAGCGGGGGGCCAAGAGACCCAGTACTTC
TRBJ2-7	.	TRBD1	TRBV25-1	CATQGAFGEQYF	TGTGCTACACAGGGGGCATTTGGCGAGCAGTACTTC
TRBJ1-1	.	TRBD1	TRBV4-2	CASSHQTGGEAFF	TGTGCCAGCAGCCATCAAACAGGGGGCGAAGCTTTCTTT
TRBJ2-2	.	.	TRBV5-1	CASSLAGETGELFF	TGCGCCAGCAGCTTGGCCGGGGAGACCGGGGAGCTGTTTTTT
TRBJ2-1	.	.	TRBV7-3	CASSLRQATYNEQFF	TGTGCCAGCAGCTTACGCCAGGCTACCTACAATGAGCAGTTCTTC
TRBJ2-3	.	.	TRBV6-5	CASSPGSDTQYF	TGTGCCAGCAGCCCCGGGTCAGATACGCAGTATTTT
TRBJ2-3	.	.	TRBV11-1	CASSLDNGLGTDTQYF	TGTGCCAGCAGCCTCGACAACGGACTCGGCACAGATACGCAGTATTTT
TRBJ1-1	.	.	TRBV18	CASSPPTGLNTEAFF	TGTGCCAGCTCACCACCGACGGGGTTGAACACTGAAGCTTTCTTT
TRBJ2-4	.	TRBD2	TRBV5-5	CASSLTGGDIQYF	TGTGCCAGCAGCTTGACGGGGGGGGACATTCAGTACTTC
TRBJ2-5	.	TRBD1	TRBV28	CASSHSTGGGETQYF	TGTGCCAGCAGCCACTCGACAGGGGGTGGGGAGACCCAGTACTTC
TRBJ1-5	.	.	TRBV6-5	CASRPPGDQPQHF	TGTGCCAGCAGGCCCCCGGGGGATCAGCCCCAGCATTTT
TRBJ2-7	.	.	TRBV7-2	CASSLDYTQQYF	TGTGCCAGCAGCTTGGACTACACTCAGCAGTACTTC
TRBJ1-1	.	.	TRBV5-5	CASSAGGGNTEAFF	TGTGCCAGCAGCGCGGGAGGGGGGAACACTGAAGCTTTCTTT
TRBJ2-1	once	.	TRBV27	CASSSGQTSYNEQFF	TGTGCCAGCAGTTCCGGACAGACCTCCTACAATGAGCAGTTCTTC